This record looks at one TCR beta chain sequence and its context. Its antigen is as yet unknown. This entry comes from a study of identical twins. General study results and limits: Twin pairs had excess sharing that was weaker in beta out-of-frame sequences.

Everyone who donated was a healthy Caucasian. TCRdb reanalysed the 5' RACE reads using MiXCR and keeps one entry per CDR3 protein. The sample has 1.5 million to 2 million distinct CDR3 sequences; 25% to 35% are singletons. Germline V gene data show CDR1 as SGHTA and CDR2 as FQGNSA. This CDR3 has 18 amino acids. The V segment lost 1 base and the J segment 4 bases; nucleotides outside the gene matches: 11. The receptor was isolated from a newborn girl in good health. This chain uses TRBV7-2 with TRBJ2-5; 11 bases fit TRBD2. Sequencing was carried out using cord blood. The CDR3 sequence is CASSLVGPSGGKRETQYF. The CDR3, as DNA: TGTGCCAGCAGCTTAGTAGGGCCTAGCGGGGGGAAAAGAGAGACCCAGTACTTC.